The rows below give T cell receptor beta chains drawn from one sample of a study of cytomegalovirus exposure and HLA in healthy donors. Produced via immunoSEQ multiplex PCR; TCRdb's table is partial and in-frame only. The sample shows some 110,000 clones, 79% of them seen only once. The sequenced material came from PBMCs. The receptors come from a woman aged 18-30 years in good health and CMV-seropositive. CDR3s include the opening cysteine and the closing phenylalanine or tryptophan. A D gene is named only where the DNA matches it firmly. Size is omitted from some rows. Given values are once, few, many or a class for expanded clones.

clone_size j_call d_call v_call cdr3_nt cdr3_aa
NA TRBJ2-7 NA TRBV7-6 TGTGCCAGCAGCTTAGTCATCGGGACAACCGGGCAGTACTTC CASSLVIGTTGQYF
NA TRBJ2-5 NA TRBV7-3 TGTGCCAGCAGCCCCGAGACCGACAGTAAAGAGACCCAGTACTTC CASSPETDSKETQYF
few TRBJ2-7 NA TRBV5-1 TGCGCCAGCAGCCGGACAGGACTACTCTACGAGCAGTACTTC CASSRTGLLYEQYF
NA TRBJ1-5 NA TRBV5-1 TGCGCCAGCAGCTCCGGGGTACCTAGCAATCAGCCCCAGCATTTT CASSSGVPSNQPQHF
once TRBJ1-1 NA TRBV7-3 TGTGCCAGCAGCCGAGGGGGAAGGACTGAAGCTTTCTTT CASSRGGRTEAFF
NA TRBJ1-2 NA TRBV12-5 TGTGCTAGTGGTTTCTCGGGGGGCGGAAACTATGGCTACACCTTC CASGFSGGGNYGYTF
NA TRBJ2-5 TRBD1 TRBV18 TGTGCCAGCTCACCACGGAACAGGGGTGGAGAGACCCAGTACTTC CASSPRNRGGETQYF
NA TRBJ1-1 TRBD1 TRBV4-2 TGTGCCAGCAGCCCAGGGGGGAGGACTGAAGCTTTCTTT CASSPGGRTEAFF
NA TRBJ2-3 TRBD2 TRBV27 TGTGCCAGCAGTCCGGCCGGGGGGACTGCGCAGTATTTT CASSPAGGTAQYF
NA TRBJ1-1 NA TRBV19 TGTGCCAGTAGTATTTCGGGGATCACTGAAGCTTTCTTT CASSISGITEAFF
NA TRBJ1-2 TRBD1 TRBV30 TGTGCCTGGAGTGTTGGACAGGGCCCCCTCTATGGCTACACCTTC CAWSVGQGPLYGYTF
NA TRBJ2-5 NA TRBV30 TGTGCCTGGGGGGGGGAGACCCAGTACTTC CAWGGETQYF
NA TRBJ2-7 TRBD2 TRBV28 TGTGCCAGCCGGGGACTAGCGGGAGCCTACGAGCAGTACTTC CASRGLAGAYEQYF
NA TRBJ2-2 TRBD2 TRBV4-2 TGTGCCAGCAGAAGGGGACTAGCGGGAGGGACCGGGGAGCTGTTTTTT CASRRGLAGGTGELFF
NA TRBJ2-7 TRBD1 TRBV20-1 TGCAGTGCTGGGACAGGGGACGAGCAGTACTTC CSAGTGDEQYF
NA TRBJ1-2 TRBD1 TRBV18 TGTGCCAGCTCGCTGACCCCGGGACAGGGGGATGGCTACACCTTC CASSLTPGQGDGYTF
NA TRBJ2-7 NA TRBV4-2 TGTGCCAGCAGCTTGGAGGCAGACTCCTACGAGCAGTACTTC CASSLEADSYEQYF